The source of this TCR beta chain is a study of T-cell memory formation after mild COVID-19. TCRdb re-analysed the 5' RACE reads in MiXCR, keeping a single row per CDR3 protein. The sample gives about 140,000 distinct CDR3 sequences, around 15% of which show up once; around 28% is in the top ten. In germline, CDR1 is LGHDT, CDR2 YNNKEL (reference sequence). This CDR3 has 17 residues. Trimming cost V 4 bases and J 2 bases; bases outside gene matches: 7. The receptor comes from an adult woman who had mild COVID-19 (a few samples of this study predate the infection). Cell type and time point are not known. The specimen was PBMCs or a T cell subset sorted from them (not recorded which). The V gene is TRBV3-1, the J gene TRBJ2-3; TRBD2 matches 12 bases. This CDR3 is CASSPTGLAGNTDTQYF. The CDR3, as DNA: TGTGCCAGCAGCCCGACCGGACTAGCGGGGAACACAGATACGCAGTATTTT.